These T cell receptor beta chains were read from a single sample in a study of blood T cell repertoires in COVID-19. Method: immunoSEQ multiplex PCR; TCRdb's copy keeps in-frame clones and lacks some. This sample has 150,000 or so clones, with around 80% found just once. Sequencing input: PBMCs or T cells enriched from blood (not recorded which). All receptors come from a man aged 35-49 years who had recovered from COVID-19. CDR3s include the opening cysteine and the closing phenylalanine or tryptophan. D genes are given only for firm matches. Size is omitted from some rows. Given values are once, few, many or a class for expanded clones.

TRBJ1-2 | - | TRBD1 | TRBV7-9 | CASSLKDRDSRNYGYTF | TGTGCCAGCAGCTTAAAGGACAGGGACTCGCGGAACTATGGCTACACCTTC
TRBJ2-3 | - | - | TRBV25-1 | CASSETETDTQYF | TGTGCCAGCAGTGAGACGGAGACAGATACGCAGTATTTT
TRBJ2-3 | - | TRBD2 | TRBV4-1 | CASSQTTSRGTDTQYF | TGCGCCAGCAGCCAGACGACTAGCCGCGGCACAGATACGCAGTATTTT
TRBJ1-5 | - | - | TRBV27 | CASSFRGSNQPQHF | TGTGCCAGCAGTTTTAGGGGTAGCAATCAGCCCCAGCATTTT
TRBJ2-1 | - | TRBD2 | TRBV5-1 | CASSLRLAGLNEQFF | TGCGCCAGCAGCTTACGGCTAGCGGGGCTGAATGAGCAGTTCTTC
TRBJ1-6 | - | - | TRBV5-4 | CASSFNTGNNSPLHF | TGTGCCAGCAGCTTTAATACAGGAAATAATTCACCCCTCCACTTT
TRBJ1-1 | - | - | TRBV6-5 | CASEGDTHQAFF | TGTGCCTCTGAAGGGGATACTCACCAAGCTTTCTTT
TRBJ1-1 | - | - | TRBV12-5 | CASGRELNTEAFF | TGTGCTAGTGGAAGGGAGCTGAACACTGAAGCTTTCTTT
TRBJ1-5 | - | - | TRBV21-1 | CASSNGRPRYNQPQHF | TGTGCCAGCAGCAATGGGCGTCCCAGGTACAATCAGCCCCAGCATTTT
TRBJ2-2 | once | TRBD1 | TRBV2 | CASSGQQGAGGELFF | TGTGCCAGCAGCGGACAACAGGGGGCAGGCGGGGAGCTGTTTTTT
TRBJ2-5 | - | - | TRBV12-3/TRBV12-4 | CASCSTAETQYF | TGTGCCAGCTGTTCGACAGCCGAGACCCAGTACTTC
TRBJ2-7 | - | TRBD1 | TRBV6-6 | CASGVGDRAYEQYF | TGTGCCAGCGGGGTGGGGGACAGAGCCTACGAGCAGTACTTC
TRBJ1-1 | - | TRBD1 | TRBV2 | CATRSPGTGVTEAFF | TGTGCCACCAGAAGTCCCGGGACAGGGGTTACTGAAGCTTTCTTT
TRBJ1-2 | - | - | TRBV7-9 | CASSLDGGHGYTF | TGTGCCAGCAGCTTAGACGGGGGACATGGCTACACCTTC
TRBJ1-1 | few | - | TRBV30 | CAWSVGRRAAFF | TGTGCCTGGAGTGTGGGAAGGCGGGCAGCTTTCTTT
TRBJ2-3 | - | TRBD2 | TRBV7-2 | CASSLVSASGGASDTQYF | TGTGCCAGCAGCTTAGTCTCCGCTAGCGGGGGGGCCTCAGATACGCAGTATTTT
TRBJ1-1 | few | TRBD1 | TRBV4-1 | CASSQDFGTASNTEAFF | TGCGCCAGCAGCCAAGATTTCGGGACAGCCTCGAACACTGAAGCTTTCTTT
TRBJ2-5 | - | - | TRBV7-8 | CASSFKRTQETQYF | TGTGCCAGCAGCTTCAAGCGGACCCAAGAGACCCAGTACTTC
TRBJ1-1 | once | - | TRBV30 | CAWSVRPGWNTEAFF | TGTGCCTGGAGTGTACGTCCAGGGTGGAACACTGAAGCTTTCTTT
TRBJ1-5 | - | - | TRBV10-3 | CAISESFLRTDSNQPQHF | TGTGCCATCAGTGAGTCTTTTTTGCGGACAGATAGCAATCAGCCCCAGCATTTT
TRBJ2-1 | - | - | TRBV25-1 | CASSGAAGWSEQFF | TGTGCCAGCAGTGGTGCGGCAGGGTGGAGTGAGCAGTTCTTC
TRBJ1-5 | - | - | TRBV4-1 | CASSQDPTISNQPQHF | TGCGCCAGCAGCCAAGATCCCACAATTAGCAATCAGCCCCAGCATTTT
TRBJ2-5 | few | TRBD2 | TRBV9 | CASSVYASGGSQETQYF | TGTGCCAGCAGCGTATATGCTAGCGGGGGGAGCCAAGAGACCCAGTACTTC
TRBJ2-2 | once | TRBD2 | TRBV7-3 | CASSPDALTRGGDTGELFF | TGTGCCAGCAGCCCCGACGCCCTAACCCGGGGGGGCGATACCGGGGAGCTGTTTTTT
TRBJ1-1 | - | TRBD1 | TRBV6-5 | CASRRTTGVNTEAFF | TGTGCCAGCAGACGAACTACAGGGGTGAACACTGAAGCTTTCTTT
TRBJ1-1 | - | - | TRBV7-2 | CASSSQQGRGTEAFF | TGTGCCAGCAGCTCCCAACAGGGACGAGGCACTGAAGCTTTCTTT
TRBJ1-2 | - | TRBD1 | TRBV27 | CASSFGQGAHGYTF | TGTGCCAGCAGTTTCGGACAGGGGGCGCATGGCTACACCTTC
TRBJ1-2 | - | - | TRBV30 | CAWSVQVGDRYTF | TGTGCCTGGAGTGTGCAGGTCGGGGATCGCTACACCTTC
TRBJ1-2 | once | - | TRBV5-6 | CASSLYTYFYTF | TGTGCCAGCAGCTTGTATACCTATTTCTACACCTTC
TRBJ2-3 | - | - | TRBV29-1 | CSVGPGTQYF | TGCAGCGTGGGCCCGGGTACGCAGTATTTT
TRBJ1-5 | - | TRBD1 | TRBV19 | CASSLGQGVNQPQHF | TGTGCCAGTAGTCTAGGACAGGGTGTTAATCAGCCCCAGCATTTT
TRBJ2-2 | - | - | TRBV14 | CASSHPGQGTGELFF | TGTGCCAGCAGCCATCCCGGGCAGGGAACCGGGGAGCTGTTTTTT
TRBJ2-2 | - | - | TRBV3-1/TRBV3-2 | CASRSMRGRDTGELFF | TGTGCCAGCCGATCTATGCGGGGCAGGGACACCGGGGAGCTGTTTTTT
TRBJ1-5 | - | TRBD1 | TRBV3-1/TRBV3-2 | CASSQSWGQGESNQPQHF | TGTGCCAGCAGCCAATCTTGGGGACAGGGGGAAAGCAATCAGCCCCAGCATTTT
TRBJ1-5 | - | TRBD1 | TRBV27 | CASSWGQGLQPQHF | TGTGCCAGCAGTTGGGGACAGGGTCTCCAGCCCCAGCATTTT
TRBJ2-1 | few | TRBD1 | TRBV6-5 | CATQDTGVYEQFF | TGTGCCACCCAGGATACAGGGGTGTATGAGCAGTTCTTC
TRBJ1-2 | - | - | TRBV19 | CASSRDTNYGYTF | TGTGCCAGTAGCCGGGACACTAACTATGGCTACACCTTC
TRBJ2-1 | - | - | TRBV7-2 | CASSGGRTGSAFF | TGTGCCAGCAGTGGCGGGCGTACCGGCTCCGCGTTCTTC
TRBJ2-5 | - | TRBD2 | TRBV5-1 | CASSGESGGIRETQYF | TGCGCCAGCAGCGGGGAGAGCGGGGGCATTAGGGAGACCCAGTACTTC
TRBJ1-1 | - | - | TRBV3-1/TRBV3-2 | CASSPPPGTTWATEAFF | TGTGCCAGCAGCCCACCCCCGGGAACCACCTGGGCCACTGAAGCTTTCTTT
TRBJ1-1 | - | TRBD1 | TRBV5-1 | CASSPLTGTPSQAFF | TGCGCCAGCAGCCCGCTGACAGGGACCCCATCTCAGGCTTTCTTT
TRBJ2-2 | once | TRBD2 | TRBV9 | CASSSGLAGGWRELFF | TGTGCCAGCAGCTCGGGACTAGCGGGGGGATGGAGGGAGCTGTTTTTT
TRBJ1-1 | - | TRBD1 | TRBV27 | CASSWWTGANTEAFF | TGTGCCAGCAGTTGGTGGACAGGGGCGAACACTGAAGCTTTCTTT
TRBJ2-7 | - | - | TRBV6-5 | CASQLGTSSYYEQYF | TGTGCCAGCCAACTCGGGACATCGTCTTACTACGAGCAGTACTTC
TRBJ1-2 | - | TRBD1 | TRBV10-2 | CASSESEQGAAGYTF | TGCGCCAGCAGTGAGTCGGAACAGGGGGCGGCAGGCTACACCTTC
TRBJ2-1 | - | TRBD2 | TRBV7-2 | CASSWGGGKVEQFF | TGTGCCAGCAGCTGGGGCGGGGGTAAGGTTGAGCAGTTCTTC
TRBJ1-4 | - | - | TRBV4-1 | CASSQAPGAGTNEKLFF | TGCGCCAGCAGCCAAGCCCCAGGGGCCGGCACTAATGAAAAACTGTTTTTT
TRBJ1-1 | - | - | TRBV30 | CAWDPTGLTEAFF | TGTGCCTGGGACCCTACAGGGTTGACTGAAGCTTTCTTT
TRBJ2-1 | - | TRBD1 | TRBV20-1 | CSASPGQGRYDEQFF | TGCAGTGCTAGTCCGGGACAGGGGCGTTACGATGAGCAGTTCTTC
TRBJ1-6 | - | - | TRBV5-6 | CASSGRLRYYNSPLHF | TGTGCCAGCAGCGGTAGGTTGCGGTACTATAATTCACCCCTCCACTTT
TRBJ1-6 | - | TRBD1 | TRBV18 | CASSFSGTGESPLHF | TGTGCCAGCTCATTCTCCGGGACAGGGGAATCACCCCTCCACTTT
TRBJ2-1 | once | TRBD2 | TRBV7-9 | CASSATETSGGADEQFF | TGTGCCAGCAGCGCCACCGAAACTAGCGGGGGGGCCGATGAGCAGTTCTTC
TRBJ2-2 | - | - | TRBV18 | CASSPPGTRDTGELFF | TGTGCCAGCTCACCTCCCGGAACTAGAGACACCGGGGAGCTGTTTTTT
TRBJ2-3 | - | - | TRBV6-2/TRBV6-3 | CASSYVAGRTVDTQYF | TGTGCCAGCAGTTACGTGGCGGGAAGAACAGTAGATACGCAGTATTTT